This T cell receptor (beta chain) was identified during a study of PD-1 blockade in classical Hodgkin lymphoma. Findings of the study overall: Exclusion covered patients beginning nivolumab under 1 year post-ASCT. It was among complete responders that baseline diversity resembled that of newly diagnosed patients. There was a significant rise in CD4+ TCR diversity by C4D1, with no such rise for CD8+.

This clone showed up just once. What it binds is unknown. Brentuximab vedotin exposure varied, and every patient relapsed after autologous stem cell transplantation. Assay used: immunoSEQ multiplex PCR; TCRdb lists only in-frame clones, some missing. The profile shows approximately 12,000 clones, just under 85% of them singletons. The CDR3 is 15 amino acids. The trim removed 0 bases at V and 2 bases at J, leaving 5 bases unmatched. Germline values: CDR1 SGHDT, CDR2 YYEEEE. This receptor was taken from a human donor with classical Hodgkin lymphoma. This sample comprised peripheral blood mononuclear cells (PBMCs), obtained before the second cycle of nivolumab. The V gene is TRBV5-6, the J gene TRBJ2-7; 7 bases line up with TRBD1. CDR3 region: CASSLVGTAPYEQYF. The CDR3 DNA follows: TGTGCCAGCAGCTTGGTAGGGACAGCTCCCTACGAGCAGTACTTC.